This T cell receptor (beta chain) was obtained from a study of response to subunit inactivated influenza vaccine. V lost 2 bases, J lost 3 bases, and 3 bases stayed unmatched. CDR1 and CDR2 (germline): MDHEN, SYDVKM. This CDR3 has 15 amino acids. Findings and limits, study-wide: Authors suggested that a seasonal influenza vaccination recruits few new T cells each time.

TCRdb called the RT-PCR reads again in MiXCR, with one record for every CDR3 protein. The data hold a few hundred thousand distinct CDR3 sequences, with roughly 15% observed a single time. As for this clonotype: As yet, its antigen is unknown.

The chain combines TRBV28 with TRBJ2-1, with 8 positions matching TRBD1. The sequencing here drew on PBMCs from blood, taken approximately 13 days after vaccination. The sequence was collected from a man aged 50-59 years who received an inactivated influenza vaccine. CDR3 sequence: CASSLDRGNYNEQFF. CDR3 nucleotides: TGTGCCAGCAGTTTAGACAGGGGCAACTACAATGAGCAGTTCTTC. Full variable domain (missing parts from reference TRBV28 and TRBJ2-1): DVKVTQSSRYLVKRTGEKVFLECVQDMDHENMFWYRQDPGLGLRLIYFSYDVKMKEKGDIPEGYSVSREKKERFSLILESASTNQTSMYLCASSLDRGNYNEQFFGPGTRLTVL.